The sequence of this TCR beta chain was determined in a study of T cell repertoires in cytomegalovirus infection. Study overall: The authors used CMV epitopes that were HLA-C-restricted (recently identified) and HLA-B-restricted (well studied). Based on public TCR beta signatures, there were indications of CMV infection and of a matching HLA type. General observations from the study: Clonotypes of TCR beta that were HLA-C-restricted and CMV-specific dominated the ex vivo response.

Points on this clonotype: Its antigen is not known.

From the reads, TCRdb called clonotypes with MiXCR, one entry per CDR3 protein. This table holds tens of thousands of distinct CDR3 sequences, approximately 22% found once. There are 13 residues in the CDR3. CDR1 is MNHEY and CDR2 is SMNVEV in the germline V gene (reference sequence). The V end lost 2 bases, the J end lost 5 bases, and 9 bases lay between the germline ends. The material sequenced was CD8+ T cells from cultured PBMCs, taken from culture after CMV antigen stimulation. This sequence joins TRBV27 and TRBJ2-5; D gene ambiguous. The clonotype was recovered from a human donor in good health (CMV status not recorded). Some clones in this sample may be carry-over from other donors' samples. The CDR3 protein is CASSLNDVETQYF. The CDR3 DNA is TGTGCCAGCAGTTTAAACGATGTGGAGACCCAGTACTTC.